This T cell receptor beta chain was sequenced during a study of vaccination and CD4 T cells after COVID-19. Across the whole study: Those taking part got two shots of either the BNT162b2 or the mRNA-1273 vaccine.

Study results and caveats: In convalescent patients, 304 of 307 vaccine-specific clones were mono-reactive for SARS-CoV-2 spike.

Of note for this clonotype: What it recognizes is unknown.

In germline, CDR1 is SQVTM, CDR2 ANQGSEA. Between the trimmed V and J ends, which lost 4 bases and 12 bases, there was a span of 25 bases. This CDR3 region has 15 residues. The treatment is: approximately 10-day PBMC culture with coronavirus spike peptide pools or control peptides (ViraFEST assay). Sequenced with the Oncomine TCR Beta short-read assay was DNA taken from cultured CD4+ T cells. Cultures of CD4+ T cells served as the source for extracting genomic DNA. From the PCR reads, TCRdb called clonotypes with MiXCR, one entry per CDR3 protein. Seen here are over 15,000 distinct CDR3 sequences, over 45% observed once, and the top ten hold roughly 9%.

The source material was CD4+ T cells from blood, cultured in vitro. This receptor was identified in a human donor who had recovered from COVID-19. The V and J genes are TRBV29-1 and TRBJ2-1; D is uncertain. CDR3 in DNA: TGCAGCGTTGGAGGTGAGTCGATCTCAAACGTAAGGCAGTTCTTC. Its translation: CSVGGESISNVRQFF.